These 6 T cell receptor beta chains originate from one sample sequenced in a study of PD-L1 blockade in urothelial cancer. The protocol was immunoSEQ multiplex PCR, while the TCRdb copy is restricted to in-frame clones and leaves out a portion. The sample yields 55,000 to 70,000 clones, roughly four fifths seen once. This specimen was PBMCs, taken around atezolizumab (anti-PD-L1) treatment. Receptors were obtained from a man in his 70s with urothelial cancer.

The chain recombines TRBV2 with TRBJ1-3; D might be TRBD1 (6 bases). Germline CDR1 reads SNHLY; CDR2 reads FYNNEI. The CDR3 is 17 residues long. Trimming shortened V by 2 bases and J by 0 bases, and 14 bases separated the two germline ends. The CDR3 spells CASSELGQRFSGNTIYF. Here the CDR3 DNA reads TGTGCCAGCAGTGAACTAGGACAGCGCTTCTCTGGAAACACCATATATTTT.

The sample holds one count of this clone. The gene calls are TRBV15 and TRBJ1-5, with D tentatively TRBD1 (6 bases). V lost 5 bases and J 11 bases, leaving 22 bases between the germline ends. Germline V lookup: CDR1 LNHNV, CDR2 YYDKDF (reference sequence). The CDR3 runs 15 residues. CDR3 in DNA: TGTGCCACCAGCGCGGTGCGGGGGGCAGCACGGTCCCAGCATTTT. This gives the protein CATSAVRGAARSQHF.

This clone was detected a few times. The V and J genes are TRBV6-6 and TRBJ2-3; D gene ambiguous. The V end was cut by 6 bases, the J end by 3 bases, with 13 bases between. The CDR3 extends over 14 amino acids. Per the germline V gene, CDR1 is MNHNY and CDR2 is SVGAGI (reference sequence). The CDR3 sequence: CASSEVARTDTQYF. As DNA, the CDR3 is TGTGCCAGCAGCGAGGTAGCACGGACAGATACGCAGTATTTT.

The chain combines TRBV6-6 with TRBJ1-2; tentatively, D is TRBD1 (6 bases). Germline V lookup: CDR1 MNHNY, CDR2 SVGAGI (reference sequence). The CDR3 consists of 11 residues. The V gene lost 6 bases and the J gene lost 6 bases, with 8 bases spanning the gap. In DNA form, the CDR3 reads TGTGCCAGCAGGGCAGGGGATGGCTACACCTTC. The encoded protein is CASRAGDGYTF.

The chain recombines TRBV21-1 with TRBJ2-1; the D call in the table, TRBD2, was not verified against the DNA. TRBV21-1 is a pseudogene. The CDR3 length is 18 residues. CDR3 in amino acids: CASSKGGVLKEWYNEQFF. The CDR3 DNA is TGTGCCAGCAGCAAAGGGGGGGTGTTGAAAGAGTGGTACAATGAGCAGTTCTTC.

The chain links TRBV5-6 to TRBJ2-1; D might be TRBD1 (5 bases). The CDR3 is made up of 13 amino acids. V was shortened by 5 bases and J by 9 bases, with 15 bases between the two germline ends. Germline CDR1 and CDR2: SGHDT and YYEEEE. CDR3 nucleotides: TGTGCCAGCAGTTCCGCCCAGGGTACTGAGCAGTTCTTC. Translated, it gives CASSSAQGTEQFF.